The present T cell receptor (beta chain) was sequenced within a study of identical twins. A word on this clonotype: Its antigen is not known.

Using its own MiXCR run on the 5' RACE reads, TCRdb lists one record per CDR3 protein. The sample lists just over 450,000 distinct CDR3 sequences, 11% to 15% occurring once. Study results and caveats: Out-of-frame alpha sequences shared by twins showed excess low generation probability. Insertions ran lower in abundant cord blood beta clonotypes, though not in memory repertoires. For zero-insertion analyses, partial confounding could come from invariant MAIT and iNKT cells.

The same sample was also studied in work on yellow fever vaccine responses in identical twins.

The source material was CD4+ T cells sorted from blood. This sequence was found in a young woman in good health.

CDR3 nucleotide sequence: TGTGCCAGCAGTTCTCAGCGGCCTTACGAGCAGTACTTC. Translating gives CASSSQRPYEQYF. This sequence joins TRBV12-3 or TRBV12-4 and TRBJ2-7; D might be TRBD2 (5 bases). V lost 4 bases and J lost 4, with 11 bases in between. CDR3 length: 13 residues.